This TCR beta chain was observed in a study of blood T cell repertoires in COVID-19. Study-wide context: Sources were T cells, B-cell-depleted T cells, or PBMCs; the material itself was cDNA or gDNA.

Profiling relied on immunoSEQ multiplex PCR, and the TCRdb table lists in-frame clones only, not all of them. The profile shows around 100,000 clones, roughly 89% of them singletons. Sequencing input: peripheral blood. The origin of this receptor is an elderly woman in a cohort sampled during active COVID-19.

DNA for the CDR3: TGTGCCAGCAGCCAAGATCCGGACAGGAATTCACCCCTCCACTTT. This encodes CASSQDPDRNSPLHF. This chain connects TRBV14 to TRBJ1-6, with 7 bases matching TRBD1. Germline trimming cut 0 bases from V and 7 bases from J; bases unmatched to any gene: 3. The CDR3 is 15 residues long. Germline V gene sequence: CDR1 SGHDN, CDR2 FVKESK.